This TCR beta chain was captured by sequencing in a study of blood T cell repertoires in COVID-19. Study background: COVID-19 samples collected from the United States, Italy and Spain covered acute and convalescent phases. The cDNA or gDNA used as material had been derived from T cells, B-cell-depleted T cells, or PBMCs.

This clone was seen a single time. V shed 10 bases and J shed 5 bases, with 12 bases lying between them. This CDR3 contains 12 residues. Per germline, CDR1 MNHNY and CDR2 SVGAGI (reference sequence). Original data processing: Amplification with reference gene primers provided the estimates of nucleated cell counts. Using immunoSEQ multiplex PCR, the repertoire was profiled, and TCRdb retains in-frame clones only, with some absent. The DNA was the basis for D and trimming; V, J and clone size are from that table. This table holds over 150,000 clones, around 90% found once. The sample comprised peripheral blood. The sequence came from a man younger than 30 with acute or convalescent COVID-19. The chain employs TRBV6-6 and TRBJ1-5, with no clear D. This CDR3 is CATSGDYQPQHF. The CDR3 nucleotides read TGTGCCACCTCAGGCGATTATCAGCCCCAGCATTTT.